The source of this T cell receptor (beta chain) is a study of cytomegalovirus exposure and HLA in healthy donors. The PCR was carried out with 60 Vbeta primers and 13 Jbeta primers. Libraries were prepared by immunoSEQ multiplex PCR; TCRdb keeps only in-frame clonotypes and omits some of them. Its clone listing holds under 90,000 clones. The CDR3 consists of 14 residues. Germline V lookup: CDR1 LNHDA, CDR2 SQIVND (reference sequence). V trimming: 4 bases; J trimming: 4 bases; junction bases outside the gene matches: 6. General observations from the study: A list of around 160 TCR beta chains associated with cytomegalovirus was given. Prior analysis indicated that the majority of TCR beta V segments exhibited productivity approximately 87% or approximately 30% of the time.

A note on this clone: Its antigen is still unknown.

The TCR originated in a female donor in good health and CMV-seropositive. The chain employs TRBV19 and TRBJ2-7, with 8 bases lining up with TRBD1. Sequencing was done on a sample of PBMCs. In nucleotides, the CDR3 is TGTGCCAGTAGTAGACAGGGGCTAGAATACGAGCAGTACTTC. It is translated as CASSRQGLEYEQYF. Variable domain in full (rest from reference TRBV19 and TRBJ2-7): DGGITQSPKYLFRKEGQNVTLSCEQNLNHDAMYWYRQDPGQGLRLIYYSQIVNDFQKGDIAEGYSVSREKKESFPLTVTSAQKNPTAFYLCASSRQGLEYEQYFGPGTRLTVT.